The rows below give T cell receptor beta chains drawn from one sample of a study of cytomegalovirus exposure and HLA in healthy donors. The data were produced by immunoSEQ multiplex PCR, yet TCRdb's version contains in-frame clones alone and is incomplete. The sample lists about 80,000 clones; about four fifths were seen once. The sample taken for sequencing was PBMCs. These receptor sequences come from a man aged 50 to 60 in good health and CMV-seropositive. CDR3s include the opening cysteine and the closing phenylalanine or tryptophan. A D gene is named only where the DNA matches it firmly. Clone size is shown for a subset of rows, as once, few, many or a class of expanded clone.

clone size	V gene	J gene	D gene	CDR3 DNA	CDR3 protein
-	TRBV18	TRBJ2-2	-	TGTGCCAGCTCACCGGATATAGCGGACAACACCGGGGAGCTGTTTTTT	CASSPDIADNTGELFF
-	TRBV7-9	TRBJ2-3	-	TGTGCCAGCAGCTTAGATAGGACTACACTCAGCACAGATACGCAGTATTTT	CASSLDRTTLSTDTQYF
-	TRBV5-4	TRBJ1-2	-	TGTGCCAGCAGCCTACAGGGTATCGCTAACTATGGCTACACCTTC	CASSLQGIANYGYTF
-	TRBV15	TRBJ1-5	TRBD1	TGTGCCACCAGCAGAGAATTGGGGGGTACCTTGGACAGGGCGGATCAGCCCCAGCATTTT	CATSRELGGTLDRADQPQHF
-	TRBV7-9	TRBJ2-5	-	TGTGCCAGCAGCTTAGCTAGTGGTGTCGGGCAGGGGCTAGAGACCCAGTACTTC	CASSLASGVGQGLETQYF
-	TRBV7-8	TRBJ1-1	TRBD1	TGTGCCAGCAGCCAACAGGGGGCCAAATTCTCTGAAGCTTTCTTT	CASSQQGAKFSEAFF
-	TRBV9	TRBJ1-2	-	TGTGCCAGCAGCGTAGATATGGGCCCCAGGGGCTACACCTTC	CASSVDMGPRGYTF
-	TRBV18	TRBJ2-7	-	TGTGCCAGCTCATCCGACACCTACGAGCAGTACTTC	CASSSDTYEQYF
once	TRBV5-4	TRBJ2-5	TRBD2	TGTGCCAGCAGCACGGGACTAGCGGGAGGAGAGACCCAGTACTTC	CASSTGLAGGETQYF
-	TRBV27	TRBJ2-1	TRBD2	TGTGCCAGCCGGCCTAGCGGGAGTATAACCTACAATGAGCAGTTCTTC	CASRPSGSITYNEQFF
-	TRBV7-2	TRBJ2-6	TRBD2	TGTGCCAGCAGCCGGGGGGTCAGTCCTCCCACTGGGGCCAACGGCCTGACTTTC	CASSRGVSPPTGANGLTF
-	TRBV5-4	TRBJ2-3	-	TGTGCCAGCAGCTTGGGACAGGAAAGCACAGATACGCAGTATTTT	CASSLGQESTDTQYF
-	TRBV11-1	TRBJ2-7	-	TGTGCCAGCAGCTATGGTCCGGGAGCCTACGAGCAGTACTTC	CASSYGPGAYEQYF
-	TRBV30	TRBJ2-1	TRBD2	TGTGCCTGGGGCCTGGGACTAGATGATCATGAGCAGTTCTTC	CAWGLGLDDHEQFF
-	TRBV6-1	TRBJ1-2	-	TGTGCCAGCCCCTCTCCGGGTGACGTCATGGATTCCTACACCTTC	CASPSPGDVMDSYTF
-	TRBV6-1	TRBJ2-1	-	TGTGCCAGCAGTGAAGTAGAACTCTTACCGTACAATGAGCAGTTCTTC	CASSEVELLPYNEQFF
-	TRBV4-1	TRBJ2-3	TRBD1	TGCGCCAGCAGCCAGACCAGGGGGCTTGGCACAGATACGCAGTATTTT	CASSQTRGLGTDTQYF
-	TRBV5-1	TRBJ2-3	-	TGCGCCAGCAGCTTCACAGGAGATACGCAGTATTTT	CASSFTGDTQYF
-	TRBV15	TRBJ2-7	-	TGTGCCACCAGTGAACTGGGACTGACGAACTACGAGCAGTACTTC	CATSELGLTNYEQYF
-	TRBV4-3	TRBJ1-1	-	TGCGCCAGCAGCCAAGAAGATTACAGGGACACTGAAGCTTTCTTT	CASSQEDYRDTEAFF
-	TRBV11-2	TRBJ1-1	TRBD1	TGTGCCAGCAGCGCGGGACAGGGGGGTGTAGCTTTCTTT	CASSAGQGGVAFF
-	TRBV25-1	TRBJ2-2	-	TGTGCCAGCAGTGAAGCGGGAAGAATCGCCGGGGAGCTGTTTTTT	CASSEAGRIAGELFF
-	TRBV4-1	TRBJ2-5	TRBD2	TGCGCCAGCAGCCTCCGTCCGCTAGCGGGTACTCAAGAGACCCAGTACTTC	CASSLRPLAGTQETQYF
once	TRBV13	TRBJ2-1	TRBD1	TGTGCCAGCAGCTTATTTCCCGGGACAGACGCCTACAATGAGCAGTTCTTC	CASSLFPGTDAYNEQFF
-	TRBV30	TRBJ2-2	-	TGTGCCTGGAGTGTAGACGACAGCCTCGGAGGGGAGCTGTTTTTT	CAWSVDDSLGGELFF
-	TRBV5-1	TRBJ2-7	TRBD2	TGCGCCAGCAGCCTGACCATGATTGCGGGAGGCTACGAGCAGTACTTC	CASSLTMIAGGYEQYF
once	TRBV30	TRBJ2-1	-	TGTGCCTGGGGGGGACCTGGTTTTCGGGACAACAACAATGAGCAGTTCTTC	CAWGGPGFRDNNNEQFF
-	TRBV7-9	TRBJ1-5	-	TGTGCCAGCAGCTTACAGGGAGGGAGCAATCAGCCCCAGCATTTT	CASSLQGGSNQPQHF
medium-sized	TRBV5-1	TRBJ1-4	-	TGCGCCAGCAGCGTAGATGAAAAACTGTTTTTT	CASSVDEKLFF
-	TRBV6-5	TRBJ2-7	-	TGTGCCAGCAGAACAGCGACGGACAGCTCCTACGAGCAGTACTTC	CASRTATDSSYEQYF
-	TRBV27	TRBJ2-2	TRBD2	TGTGCCAGCAGTTTCAGTAGCGGGATCGGCGGGGAGCTGTTTTTT	CASSFSSGIGGELFF
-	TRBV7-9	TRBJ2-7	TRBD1	TGTGCCATCCGACGGCAGGGGGCTCCCGAGCAGTACTTC	CAIRRQGAPEQYF
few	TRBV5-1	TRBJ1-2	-	TGCGCCAGCAGCTTGGGGAGGCTTGGGGGCTACACCTTC	CASSLGRLGGYTF
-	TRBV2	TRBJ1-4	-	TGTGCCAGCAGGTCGGCGGAGACAGGCCGGGATAATGAAAAACTGTTTTTT	CASRSAETGRDNEKLFF
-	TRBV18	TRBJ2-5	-	TGTGCCAGCTCACCACCCTCGGAGACCCAGTACTTC	CASSPPSETQYF
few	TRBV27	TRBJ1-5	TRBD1	TGTGCCAGCAGTCCAGGGACAGGGAATCAGCCCCAGCATTTT	CASSPGTGNQPQHF
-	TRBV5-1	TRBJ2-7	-	TGCGCCAGCAGCTTGGTGCTGGGGGGGGCTCCGTACGAGCAGTACTTC	CASSLVLGGAPYEQYF
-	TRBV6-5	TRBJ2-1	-	TGTGCCAGCAGTTACTCCTCTTCTAATGAGCAGTTCTTC	CASSYSSSNEQFF
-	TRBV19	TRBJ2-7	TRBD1	TGTGCCAGTAGTGACAGGGCCTACGAGCAGTACTTC	CASSDRAYEQYF
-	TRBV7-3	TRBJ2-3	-	TGTGCCAGCAGCAGGACTATCACAGATACGCAGTATTTT	CASSRTITDTQYF
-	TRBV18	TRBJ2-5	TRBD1	TGTGCCAGCTCACTAGGGACAGGGCAAGAGACCCAGTACTTC	CASSLGTGQETQYF
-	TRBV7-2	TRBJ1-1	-	TGTGCCAGCAGCTTACTGATCCAGGCGAACACTGAAGCTTTCTTT	CASSLLIQANTEAFF
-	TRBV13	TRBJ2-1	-	TGTGCCAGCAGCTTAGGCGCGAATCCTAACAATGAGCAGTTCTTC	CASSLGANPNNEQFF
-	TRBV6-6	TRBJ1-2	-	TGTGCCAGCAGTCGCGCGGCTGTTAACTATGGCTACACCTTC	CASSRAAVNYGYTF
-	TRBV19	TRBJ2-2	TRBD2	TGTGCCAGTAGTAGATTAGCGGGAAGTGTAAGAGCGGGGAGCGGGGAGCTGTTTTTT	CASSRLAGSVRAGSGELFF
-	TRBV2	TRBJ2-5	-	TGTGCCAGCAGTGCCGGGAACCAAGAGACCCAGTACTTC	CASSAGNQETQYF
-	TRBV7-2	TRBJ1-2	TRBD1	TGTGCCAGCAAATGGGACCGGACAGGGGGCGCCGGTGGCTACACCTTC	CASKWDRTGGAGGYTF
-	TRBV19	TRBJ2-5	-	TGTGCCAGTAGTATTTTGACAGAAGAGACCCAGTACTTC	CASSILTEETQYF
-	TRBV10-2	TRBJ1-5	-	TGCGCCAGCAGGGACTGGGAGCAGCCCCAGCATTTT	CASRDWEQPQHF
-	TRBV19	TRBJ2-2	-	TGTGCCAGTAGTATAAGGCAGGGTGCGAACACCGGGGAGCTGTTTTTT	CASSIRQGANTGELFF
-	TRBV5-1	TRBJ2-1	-	TGCGCCAGCAGCTTACAGGGAGGGCTGACTATGGGTGAGCAGTTCTTC	CASSLQGGLTMGEQFF
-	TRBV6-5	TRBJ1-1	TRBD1	TGTGCCAGCAGTTGGGACAGGAGGACTGAAGCTTTCTTT	CASSWDRRTEAFF
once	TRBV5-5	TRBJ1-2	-	TGTGCCAGCAGCGGAGGTACAGCGCTCTCTAACTATGGCTACACCTTC	CASSGGTALSNYGYTF
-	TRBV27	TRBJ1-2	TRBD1	TGTGCCACCAGGGGACAGGGGATCTATGGCTACACCTTC	CATRGQGIYGYTF
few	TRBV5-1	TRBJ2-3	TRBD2	TGCGCCAGCAGCTTGGGACTAGCGGGAGGGATCACAGATACGCAGTATTTT	CASSLGLAGGITDTQYF
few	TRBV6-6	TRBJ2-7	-	TGTGCCAGCAGTGACACAGGGAGTAGTACCTACGAGCAGTACTTC	CASSDTGSSTYEQYF
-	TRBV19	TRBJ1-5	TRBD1	TGTGCCAGTAGTAGGGACAGGACCAATCAGCCCCAGCATTTT	CASSRDRTNQPQHF